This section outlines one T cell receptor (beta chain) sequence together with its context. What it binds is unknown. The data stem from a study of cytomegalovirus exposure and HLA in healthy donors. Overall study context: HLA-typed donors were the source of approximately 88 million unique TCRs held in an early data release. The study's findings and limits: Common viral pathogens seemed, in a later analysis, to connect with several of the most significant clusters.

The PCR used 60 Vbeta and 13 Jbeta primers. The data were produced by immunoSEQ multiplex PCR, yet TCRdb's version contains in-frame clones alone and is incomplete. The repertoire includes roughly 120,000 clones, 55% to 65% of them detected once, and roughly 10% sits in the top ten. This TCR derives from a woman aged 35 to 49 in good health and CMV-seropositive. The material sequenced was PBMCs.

The CDR3 DNA sequence: TGTGCCATCAGTGAGTTAGAGGGGAGGGCCGAGCAGTACTTC. Translating gives CAISELEGRAEQYF. The V gene is TRBV10-3, the J gene TRBJ2-7, with 7 bases identical to TRBD2. V trimming: 1 base; J trimming: 6 bases; junction bases outside the gene matches: 6. Germline CDR1 ENHRY, CDR2 SYGVKD. The CDR3 contains 14 residues.